A few counts support the clone carrying this T cell receptor beta chain. What it binds is unknown. Each cDNA held unique molecular identifiers, and template switching gave it a universal primer site. TCRdb passed the 5' RACE reads through MiXCR, listing each CDR3 protein once. The sample consists of hundreds of thousands of distinct CDR3 sequences, over 5% of them appearing once. The data derive from a study of identical twins. Germline V lookup: CDR1 ENHRY, CDR2 SYGVKD. This CDR3 comprises 13 residues. The ends lost 4 bases at V and 8 bases at J; junction bases unmatched: 5. Whole-study findings and limits: The abundant beta clonotypes from cord blood had fewer insertions, and memory repertoires had none of this. One should note that invariant MAIT and iNKT cells could partly confound zero-insertion analyses. Cross-sectional statistics underpinned the conclusions; the same donors were not followed.

Material for sequencing was naive T cells sorted from blood. This TCR was sampled from a young man in good health. This chain links TRBV10-3 with TRBJ2-1; 7 nucleotides line up with TRBD2. The CDR3 protein is CAISVAGEDEQFF. For the CDR3, the DNA is TGTGCCATCAGTGTTGCGGGAGAAGATGAGCAGTTCTTC.